Listed below are T cell receptor beta chains from one sample, sequenced in a study of blood T cell repertoires in COVID-19. The table came from immunoSEQ multiplex PCR; TCRdb's copy has only in-frame clones and leaves some out. The table includes 100,000 to 150,000 clones, 80% to 90% detected once. The sample comprised peripheral blood. The receptor set was obtained from a man aged 55-75 years with COVID-19, enrolled during active disease. Both conserved end residues are part of each CDR3. D genes are given only for firm matches. Size tells how often a clone was seen (once, few, many) or the class of an expanded clone, and some rows leave it out.

J: TRBJ1-2
D: TRBD1
size: once
V: TRBV12-3/TRBV12-4
CDR3: CASSLGQGIGYTF
DNA: TGTGCCAGCAGTTTAGGACAGGGGATTGGCTACACCTTC

J: TRBJ1-2
D: -
size: once
V: TRBV4-2
CDR3: CASSQEFQGYYGYTF
DNA: TGTGCCAGCAGCCAAGAATTTCAGGGCTACTATGGCTACACCTTC

J: TRBJ2-7
D: TRBD2
size: -
V: TRBV28
CDR3: CASSLTGGTYEQYF
DNA: TGTGCCAGCAGTTTAACCGGGGGGACCTACGAGCAGTACTTC

J: TRBJ1-2
D: -
size: -
V: TRBV27
CDR3: CASSLTVNYGYTF
DNA: TGTGCCAGCAGTTTAACAGTTAACTATGGCTACACCTTC

J: TRBJ1-1
D: -
size: -
V: TRBV19
CDR3: CASSIGPGSEAFF
DNA: TGTGCCAGTAGTATAGGCCCAGGTTCTGAAGCTTTCTTT

J: TRBJ2-7
D: -
size: -
V: TRBV18
CDR3: CASSPVTSGQGTYEQYF
DNA: TGTGCCAGCTCACCTGTAACCTCCGGGCAGGGGACGTACGAGCAGTACTTC

J: TRBJ1-2
D: -
size: -
V: TRBV19
CDR3: CASRADRAPYGYTF
DNA: TGTGCCAGTAGGGCCGACAGAGCACCATATGGCTACACCTTC

J: TRBJ2-3
D: -
size: -
V: TRBV5-8
CDR3: CASSSARGTDTQYF
DNA: TGTGCCAGCAGTTCCGCCAGGGGTACAGATACGCAGTATTTT

J: TRBJ1-1
D: -
size: few
V: TRBV4-1
CDR3: CASSQDSPNTEAFF
DNA: TGCGCCAGCAGCCAGGACAGCCCTAACACTGAAGCTTTCTTT

J: TRBJ1-6
D: -
size: -
V: TRBV5-1
CDR3: CASSPGLVNSPLHF
DNA: TGCGCCAGCAGTCCCGGACTCGTTAATTCACCCCTCCACTTT

J: TRBJ1-3
D: TRBD1
size: -
V: TRBV5-1
CDR3: CASSRDSFSGNTIYF
DNA: TGCGCCAGCAGTCGGGACAGCTTCTCTGGAAACACCATATATTTT

J: TRBJ1-5
D: -
size: -
V: TRBV30
CDR3: CAWSGQPNQPQHF
DNA: TGTGCCTGGAGCGGACAGCCTAATCAGCCCCAGCATTTT

J: TRBJ1-2
D: -
size: few
V: TRBV27
CDR3: CASSISNSYGYTF
DNA: TGTGCCAGCAGTATTTCAAACAGCTATGGCTACACCTTC

J: TRBJ1-2
D: -
size: -
V: TRBV5-1
CDR3: CASSREEDSYGYTF
DNA: TGCGCCAGCAGCCGTGAAGAGGATAGCTATGGCTACACCTTC

J: TRBJ1-2
D: -
size: -
V: TRBV5-8
CDR3: CASSFLDRTNYGYTF
DNA: TGTGCCAGCAGCTTCCTAGACAGGACCAACTATGGCTACACCTTC

J: TRBJ2-1
D: -
size: -
V: TRBV15
CDR3: CATSPLRGGDYNEQFF
DNA: TGTGCCACCAGTCCGCTCCGGGGTGGGGACTACAATGAGCAGTTCTTC